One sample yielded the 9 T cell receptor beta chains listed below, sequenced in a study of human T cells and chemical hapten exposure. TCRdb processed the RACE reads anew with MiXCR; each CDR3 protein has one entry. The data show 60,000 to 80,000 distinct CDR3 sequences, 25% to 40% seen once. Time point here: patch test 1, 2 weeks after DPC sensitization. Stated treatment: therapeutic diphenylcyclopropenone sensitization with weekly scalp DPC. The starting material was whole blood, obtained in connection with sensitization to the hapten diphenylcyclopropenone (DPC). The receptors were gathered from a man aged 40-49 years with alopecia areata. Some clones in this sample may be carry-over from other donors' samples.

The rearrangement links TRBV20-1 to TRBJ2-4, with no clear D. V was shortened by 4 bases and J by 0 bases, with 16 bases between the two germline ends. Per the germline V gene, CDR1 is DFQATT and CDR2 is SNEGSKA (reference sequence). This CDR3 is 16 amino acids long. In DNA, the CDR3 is TGCAGTGCTACCGGACGGCGACGGCTAGCCAAAAACATTCAGTACTTC. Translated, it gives CSATGRRRLAKNIQYF.

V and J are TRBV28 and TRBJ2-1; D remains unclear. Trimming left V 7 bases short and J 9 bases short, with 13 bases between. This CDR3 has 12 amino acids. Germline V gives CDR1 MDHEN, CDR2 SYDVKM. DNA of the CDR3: TGTGCCAGCACCAGCGCTTTTGGTGAGCAGTTCTTC. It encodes CASTSAFGEQFF.

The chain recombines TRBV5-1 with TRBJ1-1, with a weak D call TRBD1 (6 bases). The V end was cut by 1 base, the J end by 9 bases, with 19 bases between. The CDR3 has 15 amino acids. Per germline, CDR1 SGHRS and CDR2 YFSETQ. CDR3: CASSLNYREGSKAFF. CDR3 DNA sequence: TGCGCCAGCAGCTTGAATTACAGGGAAGGTTCGAAAGCTTTCTTT. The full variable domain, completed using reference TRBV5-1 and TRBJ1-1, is KAGVTQTPRYLIKTRGQQVTLSCSPISGHRSVSWYQQTPGQGLQFLFEYFSETQRNKGNFPGRFSGRQFSNSRSEMNVSTLELGDSALYLCASSLNYREGSKAFFGQGTRLTVV.

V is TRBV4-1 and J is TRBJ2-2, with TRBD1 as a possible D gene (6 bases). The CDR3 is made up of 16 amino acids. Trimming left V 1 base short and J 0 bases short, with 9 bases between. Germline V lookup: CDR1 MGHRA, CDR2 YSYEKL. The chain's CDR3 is CASSQATGANTGELFF. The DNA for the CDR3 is TGCGCCAGCAGCCAAGCGACAGGCGCGAACACCGGGGAGCTGTTTTTT.

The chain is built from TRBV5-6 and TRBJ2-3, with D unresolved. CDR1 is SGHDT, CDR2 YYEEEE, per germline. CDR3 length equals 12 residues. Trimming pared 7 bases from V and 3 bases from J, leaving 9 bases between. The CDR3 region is CASRRNTDTQYF. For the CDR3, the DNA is TGTGCCAGCCGACGGAATACAGATACGCAGTATTTT.

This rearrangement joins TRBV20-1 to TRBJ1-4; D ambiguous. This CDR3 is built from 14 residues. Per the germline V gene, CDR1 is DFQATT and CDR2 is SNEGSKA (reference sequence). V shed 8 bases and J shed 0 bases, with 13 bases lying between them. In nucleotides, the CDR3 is TGCAGTTTCGCCCTGGGCACAACTAATGAAAAACTGTTTTTT. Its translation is CSFALGTTNEKLFF.

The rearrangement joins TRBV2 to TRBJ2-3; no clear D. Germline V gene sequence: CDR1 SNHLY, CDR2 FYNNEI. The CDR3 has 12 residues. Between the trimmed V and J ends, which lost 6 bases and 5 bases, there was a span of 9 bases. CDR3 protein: CASREQKDTQYF. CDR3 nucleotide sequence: TGTGCCAGCAGGGAGCAGAAAGATACGCAGTATTTT. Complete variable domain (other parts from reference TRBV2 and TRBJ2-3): EPEVTQTPSHQVTQMGQEVILRCVPISNHLYFYWYRQILGQKVEFLVSFYNNEISEKSEIFDDQFSVERPDGSNFTLKIRSTKLEDSAMYFCASREQKDTQYFGPGTRLTVL.

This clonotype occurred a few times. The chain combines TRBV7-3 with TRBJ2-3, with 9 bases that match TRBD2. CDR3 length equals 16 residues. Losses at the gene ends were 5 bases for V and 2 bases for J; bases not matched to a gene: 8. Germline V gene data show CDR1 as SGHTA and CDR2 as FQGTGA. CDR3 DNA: TGTGCCAGCAGCAGCCTGGCGGGAGGGTTCACAGATACGCAGTATTTT. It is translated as CASSSLAGGFTDTQYF.

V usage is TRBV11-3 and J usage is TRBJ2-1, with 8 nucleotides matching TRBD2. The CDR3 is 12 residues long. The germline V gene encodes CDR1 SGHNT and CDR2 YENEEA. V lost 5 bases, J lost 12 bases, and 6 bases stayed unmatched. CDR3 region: CASSTSSGLQFF. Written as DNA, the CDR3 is TGTGCCAGCAGCACCTCTAGCGGGCTGCAGTTCTTC.